These T cell receptor beta chains were read from a single sample in a study of T cells expressing NK-cell markers. TCRdb re-called the 5' RACE reads; one entry per CDR3 protein, DNA not given. The listing contains 250,000 or so distinct CDR3 sequences. The sequencing input was blood T cells: a sorted CD56 or NKG2C T cell subset, CD4+ or CD8+ T cells, or bulk PBMC T cells (not recorded which). The source is a woman between 18 and 75 years old in good health. The CDR3 runs from the conserved cysteine through the conserved F or W.

cdr3_aa	v_call	j_call
CASSFTGTGHLPASYEQYF	TRBV12-3/TRBV12-4	TRBJ2-7
CASSAISRGRGNIQYF	TRBV18	TRBJ2-4
CASSLESASSRSSFF	TRBV5-1	TRBJ2-1
CATRLVQGTEAFF	TRBV6-6	TRBJ1-1
CSARQGFLDTQYF	TRBV20-1	TRBJ2-3
CATKGGLNTNTGELFF	TRBV6-1	TRBJ2-2
CSVSPGQANYGYTF	TRBV29-1	TRBJ1-2
CASTRIGGTSGDSTDTQYF	TRBV25-1	TRBJ2-3
CASSRESTDTQYF	TRBV23-1	TRBJ2-3
CSAREGTEVHQPQHF	TRBV20-1	TRBJ1-5
CASSQCPILYPYF	TRBV23-1	TRBJ2-4
CASSVGPLDTQYF	TRBV9	TRBJ2-3
CASSLSRTGRVRNEQFF	TRBV7-2	TRBJ2-1
CASSQETVPPYEQYF	TRBV4-3	TRBJ2-7
CSGRVSSYEQYF	TRBV20-1	TRBJ2-7
CASSLQVQSLEQYF	TRBV7-6	TRBJ2-7
CASSPSGRGTDTQYF	TRBV12-3/TRBV12-4	TRBJ2-3
CASSLDLASGELFF	TRBV12-3/TRBV12-4	TRBJ2-2
CSANTPWGLWEQYF	TRBV20-1	TRBJ2-7
CASSQGIVEQYF	TRBV3-1	TRBJ2-7
CASSALPGSGGYGYTF	TRBV19	TRBJ1-2
CASSQGDSRNSPLHF	TRBV3-1	TRBJ1-6
CSAQLGNEQFF	TRBV29-1	TRBJ2-1
CASSSGGGDKNTIYF	TRBV7-3	TRBJ1-3
CASRRSRPGGYTF	TRBV19	TRBJ1-2
CASSRRTSVYNEQFF	TRBV3-1	TRBJ2-1
CASSWGLAEAYEQYF	TRBV27	TRBJ2-7
CASSLGRRNTGELFF	TRBV9	TRBJ2-2
CSAPGQGAAGAPYEQYF	TRBV20-1	TRBJ2-7
CASSLQGLGTGELFF	TRBV7-3	TRBJ2-2
CASSPSLAASYNEQFF	TRBV6-2/TRBV6-3	TRBJ2-1
CASSPGLALYNEQFF	TRBV5-4	TRBJ2-1
CAISESTARGTDTQYF	TRBV10-3	TRBJ2-3
CASSLLGHSNQPQHF	TRBV12-3/TRBV12-4	TRBJ1-5
CASSARTGGYAGANVLTF	TRBV9	TRBJ2-6
CSVEDDRGGTGELFF	TRBV29-1	TRBJ2-2
CASRVGRSNEKLFF	TRBV7-8	TRBJ1-4
CSAPGIGEQYF	TRBV20-1	TRBJ2-7
CASSKTGGMIYEQYF	TRBV19	TRBJ2-7
CAWTQSPADTQYF	TRBV30	TRBJ2-3
CASSLRTSGENEQFF	TRBV11-2	TRBJ2-1
CSADRTGLNTGELFF	TRBV20-1	TRBJ2-2
CASSRTQGGGGEQYF	TRBV4-2	TRBJ2-7
CASSYDRGNSPLHF	TRBV6-5	TRBJ1-6